Shown below are 20 T cell receptor beta chains from a single sample sequenced in a study of blood T cell repertoires in COVID-19. Repertoires were generated with immunoSEQ multiplex PCR, while TCRdb's copy carries only in-frame clones and drops some. The sample records under 250,000 clones, 82% being singletons. The sample taken for sequencing was peripheral blood. These receptors all come from a woman between 65 and 79 years old with acute or convalescent COVID-19.

The chain couples TRBV30 to TRBJ1-2; 12 bases map to TRBD1. The CDR3 totals 16 residues. Germline V gene data show CDR1 as GTSNPN and CDR2 as SVGIG (reference sequence). V gave up 3 bases and J gave up 5 bases; unmatched junction bases: 10. CDR3 bases: TGTGCCTGGAGGGGGACAGGGGGCGGACCCTCTTATGGCTACACCTTC. Amino acids: CAWRGTGGGPSYGYTF.

This clone was seen only once. The rearrangement links TRBV15 to TRBJ1-1, with D maybe TRBD1 (5 bases). This CDR3 comprises 17 residues. The germline V and J ends were trimmed by 0 bases and 7 bases, with 21 bases remaining between them. CDR1 is LNHNV, CDR2 YYDKDF, per germline (reference sequence). The chain's CDR3 is CATSRDGKTGTEIEAFF. The CDR3, as DNA: TGTGCCACCAGCAGAGATGGTAAAACCGGGACTGAGATTGAAGCTTTCTTT. The full variable domain, its missing parts supplied by reference TRBV15 and TRBJ1-1, is DAMVIQNPRYQVTQFGKPVTLSCSQTLNHNVMYWYQQKSSQAPKLLFHYYDKDFNNEADTPDNFQSRRPNTSFCFLDIRSPGLGDTAMYLCATSRDGKTGTEIEAFFGQGTRLTVV.

This rearrangement joins TRBV5-1 to TRBJ2-3; TRBD2 matches 7 bases. This CDR3 has 14 residues. Unmatched junction bases numbered 5, after V lost 4 bases and J lost 3 bases. CDR1 is SGHRS and CDR2 is YFSETQ in the germline V gene. The CDR3 bases are TGCGCCAGCAGCAACGCGGGGGTAACAGATACGCAGTATTTT. Translation gives CASSNAGVTDTQYF. The variable domain in full, completed from reference TRBV5-1 and TRBJ2-3, reads KAGVTQTPRYLIKTRGQQVTLSCSPISGHRSVSWYQQTPGQGLQFLFEYFSETQRNKGNFPGRFSGRQFSNSRSEMNVSTLELGDSALYLCASSNAGVTDTQYFGPGTRLTVL.

This chain connects TRBV19 to TRBJ2-7; 10 bases line up with TRBD1. V lost 3 bases and J lost 5; bases outside the gene matches: 7. CDR3 length: 15 residues. Germline values: CDR1 LNHDA, CDR2 SQIVND (reference sequence). The CDR3 region has the DNA TGTGCCAGTAGTATTGGGGACAGGGGTCCCAACGAGCAGTACTTC. It encodes CASSIGDRGPNEQYF.

The gene calls are TRBV7-9 and TRBJ2-1, with TRBD1 matching over 7 bases. Germline CDR1 reads SEHNR; CDR2 reads FQNEAQ (reference sequence). This CDR3 is 13 amino acids long. The V segment lost 2 bases and the J segment 5 bases; nucleotides outside the gene matches: 0. CDR3 DNA: TGTGCCAGCAGCTTAACAGGGGACAATGAGCAGTTCTTC. Its translation is CASSLTGDNEQFF.

This chain connects TRBV20-1 to TRBJ1-1; tentatively, D is TRBD1 (6 bases). Trimming left V 6 bases short and J 4 bases short, with 9 bases between. The CDR3 has 11 residues. CDR1 and CDR2 from the germline V gene are DFQATT and SNEGSKA (reference sequence). Written as DNA, the CDR3 is TGCAGTGCAGGCAGGGGCACTGAAGCTTTCTTT. Protein: CSAGRGTEAFF.

The V call is TRBV4-3, the J call TRBJ1-2; tentatively, D is TRBD1 (6 bases). With 2 bases removed from V and 2 bases from J, the gap between germline ends came to 9 bases. Germline V gene data show CDR1 as LGHNA and CDR2 as YSLEER. There are 14 residues in the CDR3. The CDR3: CASSQTQGNYGYTF. Written as DNA, the CDR3 is TGCGCCAGCAGCCAAACGCAGGGGAACTATGGCTACACCTTC.

The chain is built from TRBV6-4 and TRBJ2-2; possible D gene TRBD1, 6 bases. This CDR3 has 16 amino acids. The germline V gene has CDR1 MRHNA and CDR2 SNTAGT. V dropped 0 bases and J dropped 4 bases, with 12 bases sitting between them. CDR3 sequence reads: CASSDSWGQGTGELFF. In DNA, the CDR3 is TGTGCCAGCAGTGACTCCTGGGGGCAAGGCACCGGGGAGCTGTTTTTT.

The V gene is TRBV4-1, the J gene TRBJ1-4; D not certain. Germline assignment: CDR1 MGHRA and CDR2 YSYEKL. V dropped 0 bases and J dropped 1 base, with 3 bases sitting between them. This CDR3 has 14 amino acids. The CDR3 is CASSQDRTNEKLFF. CDR3 in DNA: TGCGCCAGCAGCCAAGACAGAACTAATGAAAAACTGTTTTTT.

This chain joins TRBV18 and TRBJ1-1, with a weak D call TRBD1 (6 bases). The CDR3 has 14 residues. V dropped 6 bases and J dropped 2 bases, with 13 bases sitting between them. CDR1 and CDR2 (germline): KGHSH, LQKENI. For the CDR3, the DNA is TGTGCCAGCTCGGCACAGGGTTTCAACACTGAAGCTTTCTTT. Protein: CASSAQGFNTEAFF. The entire variable domain, with the rest obtained from reference TRBV18 and TRBJ1-1, is as follows: NAGVMQNPRHLVRRRGQEARLRCSPMKGHSHVYWYRQLPEEGLKFMVYLQKENIIDESGMPKERFSAEFPKEGPSILRIQQVVRGDSAAYFCASSAQGFNTEAFFGQGTRLTVV.

Only a few counts were recorded for this clone. The rearrangement uses TRBV6-4 and TRBJ2-3; no reliable D call. CDR3 length: 13 amino acids. CDR1 is MRHNA and CDR2 is SNTAGT in the germline V gene. Trimming took 8 bases from V and 1 from J, leaving 10 bases between them. CDR3 residues: CASRDTGTDTQYF. DNA of the CDR3: TGTGCCAGCCGAGACACAGGCACAGATACGCAGTATTTT.

About this clone: Other DNA sequences of this sample code for an identical CDR3. The chain recombines TRBV19 with TRBJ1-1, with D possibly TRBD1 on 6 matching bases. The V gene's germline CDR1 is LNHDA and CDR2 SQIVND (reference sequence). V lost 2 bases and J lost 1, with 8 bases in between. CDR3 length equals 14 residues. The CDR3, as DNA: TGTGCCAGTAGTATACAGGGGCGGAACACTGAAGCTTTCTTT. This gives the protein CASSIQGRNTEAFF.

This clone occurred once. The CDR3 region is CASSLMREQFF. CDR3 DNA: TGTGCCAGCAGCTTAATGCGGGAGCAGTTCTTC. The chain joins TRBV11-2 to TRBJ2-1; no firm D call. The germline V gene has CDR1 SGHAT and CDR2 FQNNGV. Between the trimmed V and J ends, which lost 2 bases and 10 bases, there was a span of 6 bases. The CDR3 loop spans 11 amino acids. The full variable domain, in which reference TRBV11-2 and TRBJ2-1 provide the parts outside the CDR3, is EAGVAQSPRYKIIEKRQSVAFWCNPISGHATLYWYQQILGQGPKLLIQFQNNGVVDDSQLPKDRFSAERLKGVDSTLKIQPAKLEDSAVYLCASSLMREQFFGPGTRLTVL.

The chain is built from TRBV7-2 and TRBJ1-2; TRBD1 matches at 9 bases. V shed 1 base and J 6 bases; nucleotides not matched to a gene: 9. This CDR3 region has 16 residues. CDR1 is SGHTA and CDR2 is FQGNSA in the germline V gene. In nucleotides, the CDR3 is TGTGCCAGCAGCTTAGGTTCGGGACAGGGATACAATGGCTACACCTTC. Translated, it gives CASSLGSGQGYNGYTF. Full variable domain (remainder filled in from reference TRBV7-2 and TRBJ1-2): GAGVSQSPSNKVTEKGKDVELRCDPISGHTALYWYRQSLGQGLEFLIYFQGNSAPDKSGLPSDRFSAERTGGSVSTLTIQRTQQEDSAVYLCASSLGSGQGYNGYTFGSGTRLTVV.

The V call is TRBV3-1 (or the pseudogene TRBV3-2), the J call TRBJ1-4; no reliable D call. CDR1 and CDR2 from the germline V gene are LGHDT and YNNKEL (reference sequence). The CDR3 is 13 amino acids. Trimming took 1 base from V and 5 from J, leaving 5 bases between them. CDR3 region: CASSQVPNEKLFF. The CDR3, as DNA: TGTGCCAGCAGCCAAGTCCCAAATGAAAAACTGTTTTTT.

The CDR3 spells CASGLGGPGQGKFF. The CDR3 DNA is TGTGCTAGTGGTTTGGGAGGACCGGGACAGGGGAAGTTCTTC. V is TRBV12-5 and J is TRBJ2-1; TRBD1 matches at 10 bases. Germline-derived CDR1 and CDR2 are LGHNT and FRNRAP. There are 14 residues in the CDR3. Trimming removed 1 base from V and 14 bases from J; junction bases left unmatched: 8.

This clone is a singleton in its sample. The CDR3 here is CASSFPGQRREQYF. The CDR3 DNA reads as TGTGCCAGTAGTTTCCCGGGACAGCGTCGCGAGCAGTACTTC. The chain combines TRBV19 with TRBJ2-7; 7 nucleotides match TRBD1. The ends lost 5 bases at V and 6 bases at J; junction bases unmatched: 10. The CDR3 extends over 14 amino acids. Germline V gene data show CDR1 as LNHDA and CDR2 as SQIVND (reference sequence).

CDR3 bases: TGTGCCAGCAGTTACTCAGGAGGTTTCTCCTACGAGCAGTACTTC. Translating gives CASSYSGGFSYEQYF. This rearrangement joins TRBV6-5 to TRBJ2-7; the D gene is possibly TRBD2 (5 bases). Germline lookup yields CDR1 MNHEY and CDR2 SVGAGI. The length of the CDR3 is 15 residues. V was clipped by 0 bases and J by 0 bases, with 9 bases between them.

This clone came up once. This sequence joins TRBV7-9 and TRBJ2-3; 14 nucleotides line up with TRBD2. CDR3 size: 15 residues. With V trimmed by 5 bases and J by 3 bases, 1 base remained unmatched. CDR1 SEHNR and CDR2 FQNEAQ come from the germline V gene (reference sequence). CDR3 sequence (DNA): TGTGCCAGCAGCCGGACTAGCGGGGGGACAGATACGCAGTATTTT. It specifies CASSRTSGGTDTQYF.

The chain is built from TRBV3-1 (or the pseudogene TRBV3-2) and TRBJ2-3; 10 nucleotides match TRBD2. CDR3 length: 15 residues. After removal of 4 bases from V and 5 bases from J, the junction contained 6 bases not matched to a gene. The germline CDR1 and CDR2 sequences are LGHDT and YNNKEL (reference sequence). The CDR3 nucleotides are TGTGCCAGCAGCCCTAGCGGGGGACTCGGAGATACGCAGTATTTT. It yields the protein CASSPSGGLGDTQYF.